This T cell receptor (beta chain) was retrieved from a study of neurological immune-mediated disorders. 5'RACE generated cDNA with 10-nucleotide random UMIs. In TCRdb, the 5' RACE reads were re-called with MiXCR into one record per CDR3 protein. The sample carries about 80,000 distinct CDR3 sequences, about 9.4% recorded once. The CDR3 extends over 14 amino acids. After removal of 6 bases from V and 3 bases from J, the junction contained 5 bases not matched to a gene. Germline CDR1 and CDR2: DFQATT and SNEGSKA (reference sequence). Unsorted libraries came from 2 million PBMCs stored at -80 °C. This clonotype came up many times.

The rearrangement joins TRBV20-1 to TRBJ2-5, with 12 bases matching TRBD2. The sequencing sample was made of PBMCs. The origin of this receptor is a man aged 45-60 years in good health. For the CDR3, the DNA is TGCAGTGCCCTTCGGACTAGCGGGAAAGAGACCCAGTACTTC. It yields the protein CSALRTSGKETQYF.